The 25 T cell receptor beta chains below come from one sample, sequenced in a study of cytomegalovirus exposure and HLA in healthy donors. The PCR was carried out with 60 Vbeta primers and 13 Jbeta primers. Here immunoSEQ multiplex PCR was the method, and the copy in TCRdb shows in-frame clones only, minus some. Among around 150,000 clones listed, about 75% were seen once. The sequencing input was PBMCs. The receptors derive from a man younger than 30 in good health and CMV-seronegative.

This clone has more than one count but fewer than ten. The chain uses TRBV5-1 and TRBJ2-7; TRBD2 might be the D (5 bases). V was shortened by 1 base and J by 4 bases, with 6 bases between the two germline ends. Germline V gene data show CDR1 as SGHRS and CDR2 as YFSETQ. The CDR3 is 12 amino acids. CDR3 sequence: CASSLRGYEQYF. CDR3 DNA sequence: TGCGCCAGCAGCTTGCGCGGGTACGAGCAGTACTTC.

This clone was seen a single time. The V gene is TRBV6-5, the J gene TRBJ2-1, with D possibly matching TRBD1 (5 bases). This CDR3 contains 13 residues. Trimming stripped 2 bases from V and 3 bases from J, with 5 bases between. Germline V gene lookup returns CDR1 MNHEY and CDR2 SVGAGI. As DNA, the CDR3 is TGTGCCAGCAGTTACGACAGCTACAATGAGCAGTTCTTC. Residues: CASSYDSYNEQFF.

The J gene is TRBJ2-7, the V gene TRBV30; TRBD1 is a possible D gene (8 bases). Per the germline V gene, CDR1 is GTSNPN and CDR2 is SVGIG (reference sequence). Between the trimmed V and J ends, which lost 7 bases and 0 bases, there was a span of 16 bases. This CDR3 has 14 residues. CDR3 amino acids: CAFSGGGSSYEQYF. CDR3 nucleotide sequence: TGTGCCTTCTCAGGGGGCGGGAGCTCCTACGAGCAGTACTTC.

This chain uses TRBV6-5 with TRBJ2-6; TRBD1 is a possible D gene (6 bases). The CDR3 is 15 amino acids. Germline loops: CDR1 MNHEY, CDR2 SVGAGI. The germline V and J ends were trimmed by 0 bases and 4 bases, with 7 bases remaining between them. CDR3 region: CASSYSGTGANVLTF. Here the CDR3 DNA reads TGTGCCAGCAGTTACTCTGGGACAGGGGCCAACGTCCTGACTTTC.

The V and J genes are TRBV7-9 and TRBJ1-1; D might be TRBD1 (6 bases). CDR3 length: 14 residues. Trimming pared 6 bases from V and 0 bases from J, leaving 11 bases between. CDR1 and CDR2 (germline): SEHNR, FQNEAQ (reference sequence). In nucleotides, the CDR3 is TGTGCCAGCAGGCCGAACAGGGTGAACACTGAAGCTTTCTTT. Translated: CASRPNRVNTEAFF.

The V gene is TRBV6-5, the J gene TRBJ2-1; D is possibly TRBD1 (6 bases). Germline V lookup: CDR1 MNHEY, CDR2 SVGAGI. V gave up 5 bases and J gave up 5 bases, with 13 bases separating them. The CDR3 is 14 residues long. The CDR3: CASSAGDTHNEQFF. The CDR3 nucleotides read TGTGCCAGCAGTGCCGGGGACACCCACAATGAGCAGTTCTTC.

J is TRBJ2-7 and V is TRBV6-1; 10 bases fit TRBD2. Per germline, CDR1 MNHNS and CDR2 SASEGT. The V and J ends lost 6 bases and 3 bases, in that order; junction bases with no gene match: 5. This CDR3 has 14 amino acids. The DNA for the CDR3 is TGTGCCAGCAGGGGGACTAGCGTCTTCTACGAGCAGTACTTC. Its translation is CASRGTSVFYEQYF.

The rearrangement uses TRBV4-3 and TRBJ2-7; D is possibly TRBD2 (5 bases). CDR3 length: 18 amino acids. CDR1 is LGHNA and CDR2 is YSLEER in the germline V gene. V gave up 0 bases and J gave up 3 bases, with 21 bases separating them. The CDR3 sequence: CASSQDHPEGELVYEQYF. The CDR3 region has the DNA TGCGCCAGCAGCCAAGATCATCCTGAGGGAGAGCTTGTCTACGAGCAGTACTTC.

The gene calls are TRBV27 and TRBJ2-1, with 15 nucleotides matching TRBD2. V dropped 4 bases and J dropped 10; count of bases not matched to a gene: 5. CDR3 length: 15 residues. Germline values: CDR1 MNHEY, CDR2 SMNVEV (reference sequence). The CDR3 sequence: CASSSRTSGRDEQFF. The CDR3, as DNA: TGTGCCAGCAGTTCACGGACTAGCGGGAGGGACGAGCAGTTCTTC.

V usage is TRBV5-5 and J usage is TRBJ1-1; D might be TRBD1 (5 bases). The CDR3 has 17 residues. The V gene lost 0 bases and the J gene lost 3 bases, with 18 bases spanning the gap. Germline CDR1 and CDR2: SGHKS and YYEKEE (reference sequence). The CDR3 coding sequence is TGTGCCAGCAGCTTGGTGGCGTGGGTCGGGGGTGACACTGAAGCTTTCTTT. This translates into CASSLVAWVGGDTEAFF.

The gene calls are TRBV27 and TRBJ2-3; 9 positions match TRBD1. The V and J ends lost 5 bases and 4 bases, in that order; junction bases with no gene match: 10. The germline CDR1 and CDR2 sequences are MNHEY and SMNVEV (reference sequence). The CDR3 covers 16 residues. The CDR3 region is CASSPTVTGGADTQYF. Here the CDR3 DNA reads TGTGCCAGCAGTCCCACTGTGACAGGGGGTGCAGATACGCAGTATTTT.

This clone was seen a few times. The rearrangement uses TRBV28 and TRBJ1-5; a possible D gene is TRBD1 (5 bases). Germline CDR1 MDHEN, CDR2 SYDVKM. V lost 5 bases and J 9 bases, leaving 14 bases between the germline ends. The length of the CDR3 is 13 residues. The CDR3 is CASSHRQPRPQHF. CDR3 nucleotides: TGTGCCAGCAGTCACCGACAGCCCCGGCCCCAGCATTTT.

This rearrangement joins TRBV4-1 to TRBJ2-2; maybe TRBD1 (6 bases). The V end lost 5 bases, the J end lost 0 bases, and 10 bases lay between the germline ends. The CDR3 contains 15 residues. Germline V gives CDR1 MGHRA, CDR2 YSYEKL. The CDR3 sequence: CASSKDSSNTGELFF. CDR3 bases: TGCGCCAGCAGCAAGGACAGTTCGAACACCGGGGAGCTGTTTTTT.

This chain uses TRBV6-1 with TRBJ2-1; possibly TRBD1 for D (6 bases). The CDR3 has 15 amino acids. Germline CDR1 MNHNS, CDR2 SASEGT. With 1 base removed from V and 7 bases from J, the gap between germline ends came to 14 bases. CDR3 amino acids: CASSEGTGFGNEQFF. The CDR3 region has the DNA TGTGCCAGCAGTGAAGGCACAGGGTTTGGAAATGAGCAGTTCTTC.

The V gene is TRBV19, the J gene TRBJ2-3, with TRBD2 identical over 9 bases. CDR1 and CDR2 (germline): LNHDA, SQIVND (reference sequence). This CDR3 contains 14 residues. After removal of 6 bases from V and 4 bases from J, the junction contained 5 bases not matched to a gene. The DNA for the CDR3 is TGTGCCAGTAGGACTAGCGGAGCCGCAGATACGCAGTATTTT. This codes for CASRTSGAADTQYF.

The V and J genes are TRBV7-2 and TRBJ1-2, with TRBD1 identical over 10 bases. V was clipped by 6 bases and J by 7 bases; unmatched bases: 5. The CDR3 length is 13 residues. Germline V lookup: CDR1 SGHTA, CDR2 FQGNSA. CDR3 residues: CASSSDRGTGYTF. The CDR3 nucleotides read TGTGCCAGCAGTTCGGACAGGGGGACTGGCTACACCTTC. The full variable domain, its missing parts supplied by reference TRBV7-2 and TRBJ1-2, is GAGVSQSPSNKVTEKGKDVELRCDPISGHTALYWYRQSLGQGLEFLIYFQGNSAPDKSGLPSDRFSAERTGGSVSTLTIQRTQQEDSAVYLCASSSDRGTGYTFGSGTRLTVV.

With regard to this clone: One end of the junction does not line up with germline, which may come from a read error. The chain has TRBV4-3 and TRBJ2-7; D is perhaps TRBD2 (6 bases). Germline V gene data show CDR1 as LGHNA and CDR2 as YSLEER. This CDR3 spans 15 amino acids. CDR3 DNA: TGCGCCAGCAGCCAAGATCGTAAGTTTTCCGGGAGTTTGTTCTTC. It specifies CASSQDRKFSGSLFF.

The V gene is TRBV18, the J gene TRBJ2-3; 7 positions agree with TRBD2. Germline V gene sequence: CDR1 KGHSH, CDR2 LQKENI. The CDR3 totals 18 residues. V was pared by 1 base and J by 2 bases, with 12 bases of the junction left unmatched. The CDR3 protein is CASSPLRGEGTYTDTQYF. The CDR3 bases are TGTGCCAGCTCACCACTTCGCGGGGAGGGGACCTACACAGATACGCAGTATTTT. Supplemented by reference TRBV18 and TRBJ2-3, the full variable domain reads NAGVMQNPRHLVRRRGQEARLRCSPMKGHSHVYWYRQLPEEGLKFMVYLQKENIIDESGMPKERFSAEFPKEGPSILRIQQVVRGDSAAYFCASSPLRGEGTYTDTQYFGPGTRLTVL.

The chain carries TRBV6-6 and TRBJ2-7; D unresolved. Per the germline V gene, CDR1 is MNHNY and CDR2 is SVGAGI (reference sequence). The CDR3 runs 14 residues. The V and J ends lost 5 bases and 4 bases respectively, with 15 bases between them. CDR3 bases: TGTGCCAGCAGTCAGCCCGGCGGAAGGTACGAGCAGTACTTC. Its protein is CASSQPGGRYEQYF.

This rearrangement joins TRBV29-1 to TRBJ1-1, with 7 bases fitting TRBD1. Germline V CDR1 and CDR2: SQVTM, ANQGSEA. V shed 6 bases, J shed 6 bases, and the junction held 7 bases outside the gene matches. The CDR3 is 12 residues long. The CDR3 here is CSVLTGRPEAFF. CDR3 in DNA: TGCAGCGTCCTGACAGGGCGCCCTGAAGCTTTCTTT. Supplemented by reference TRBV29-1 and TRBJ1-1, the full variable domain reads SAVISQKPSRDICQRGTSLTIQCQVDSQVTMMFWYRQQPGQSLTLIATANQGSEATYESGFVIDKFPISRPNLTFSTLTVSNMSPEDSSIYLCSVLTGRPEAFFGQGTRLTVV.

The rearrangement joins TRBV10-3 to TRBJ2-5; 7 bases line up with TRBD1. This CDR3 region has 13 residues. J was trimmed by 4 bases and V by 6 bases; bases with no gene match: 5. Germline CDR1 and CDR2: ENHRY and SYGVKD. The CDR3 DNA follows: TGTGCCATCAGCCTTGGGACAGTAGAGACCCAGTACTTC. Translated, it gives CAISLGTVETQYF.

The rearrangement joins TRBV28 to TRBJ1-4, with a tentative D call TRBD1 (6 bases). With 6 bases removed from V and 8 bases from J, the gap between germline ends came to 10 bases. The germline V gene encodes CDR1 MDHEN and CDR2 SYDVKM. The CDR3 has 12 residues. CDR3 residues: CASRGAAEKLFF. DNA for the CDR3: TGTGCCAGCAGGGGGGCAGCCGAAAAACTGTTTTTT.

This chain joins TRBV18 and TRBJ2-5; no definite D call. This CDR3 contains 13 residues. V lost 1 base and J 2 bases, leaving 5 bases between the germline ends. Germline V gene lookup returns CDR1 KGHSH and CDR2 LQKENI. CDR3 DNA sequence: TGTGCCAGCTCACCACGAGGTCAAGAGACCCAGTACTTC. It translates to CASSPRGQETQYF.

The chain carries TRBV4-3 and TRBJ2-1, with D possibly being TRBD2 (6 bases). Trimming shortened V by 4 bases and J by 10 bases, and 20 bases separated the two germline ends. The CDR3 spans 15 residues. The germline V gene encodes CDR1 LGHNA and CDR2 YSLEER. DNA for the CDR3: TGCGCCAGCAGCCCCACAGGTAGCGGAGCCCCGGAGCAGTTCTTC. Translated: CASSPTGSGAPEQFF.

This sequence joins TRBV19 and TRBJ1-1; perhaps TRBD1 as D (5 bases). V lost 0 bases to trimming and J lost 10 bases, with 18 bases between them. In germline, CDR1 is LNHDA, CDR2 SQIVND (reference sequence). The CDR3 is 15 residues long. In nucleotides, the CDR3 is TGTGCCAGTAGTATAGATCTTCGGGGGACCGGGGTAGCTTTCTTT. Translating it yields CASSIDLRGTGVAFF. The entire variable domain, with the rest obtained from reference TRBV19 and TRBJ1-1, is as follows: DGGITQSPKYLFRKEGQNVTLSCEQNLNHDAMYWYRQDPGQGLRLIYYSQIVNDFQKGDIAEGYSVSREKKESFPLTVTSAQKNPTAFYLCASSIDLRGTGVAFFGQGTRLTVV.